The TCR beta chain under discussion was sequenced for a study of cytomegalovirus exposure and HLA in healthy donors. Sequencing was performed with immunoSEQ multiplex PCR; in TCRdb, only in-frame clones are kept and a portion is missing. The sample has some 170,000 clones; roughly 86% are singletons. The germline V gene has CDR1 SGHTA and CDR2 FQGNSA. The V gene lost 0 bases and the J gene lost 5 bases, with 16 bases spanning the gap. The CDR3 has 16 residues. Study-level points and caveats: The authors enumerated over 150 TCR beta chains as linked to cytomegalovirus. A few chains linked to CMV were shown in vitro to be specific for CMV antigens.

A word on this clone: As yet, its antigen is unknown.

Separate from the approximately 670-subject first cohort was the roughly 130-subject validation cohort, to which the donors belonged. The chain employs TRBV7-2 and TRBJ2-5; D remains ambiguous. Sequences were obtained from PBMCs. The receptor was isolated from a man aged 25 to 40 in good health and CMV-seropositive. CDR3 DNA sequence: TGTGCCAGCAGCTTAGCGGGCCCCATAGAGTGGGAGACCCAGTACTTC. Translation: CASSLAGPIEWETQYF. The full variable domain, its missing parts supplied by reference TRBV7-2 and TRBJ2-5, is GAGVSQSPSNKVTEKGKDVELRCDPISGHTALYWYRQSLGQGLEFLIYFQGNSAPDKSGLPSDRFSAERTGGSVSTLTIQRTQQEDSAVYLCASSLAGPIEWETQYFGPGTRLLVL.